The T cell receptor (beta chain) under discussion was sequenced for a study of T cell responses to AZD1222 COVID-19 vaccine. Study-wide context: Second-dose intervals near 4 or 12 weeks were combined.

Germline-derived CDR1 and CDR2 are SNHLY and FYNNEI. Between the trimmed V and J ends, which lost 4 bases and 1 base, there was a span of 7 bases. The CDR3 length is 13 residues. This clone was observed a few times. The antigen remains unidentified. TCRdb's copy holds only in-frame clones and misses some; the assay was immunoSEQ multiplex PCR. Of some 120,000 clones listed, 87% were seen once; the top ten hold under 1.5%. Study results and caveats: Scientists sampled the repertoires only once the peak T cell response had passed.

The source of this sequence is an adult in good health. The sequencing here drew on peripheral blood, taken on day 0 of AZD1222 vaccination. The genes are TRBV2 and TRBJ2-5, with no clear D. The CDR3 DNA follows: TGTGCCAGCAGTGGGGATGTCCAAGAGACCCAGTACTTC. Its protein product is CASSGDVQETQYF.